These 29 T cell receptor beta chains were sequenced from one sample in a study of blood T cells in healthy people across ages. For the second PCR, which ran for roughly 6 to 12 cycles, a sample-barcoded 5' primer and a J-beta primer mix were used. TCRdb reanalysed the 5' RACE reads using MiXCR and keeps one entry per CDR3 protein. The sample includes around 1.5 million distinct CDR3 sequences, roughly 32% of them seen just once. The sequenced sample consisted of blood. The receptors were sampled from a woman aged 30 to 39 in good health.

This clonotype was detected a few times. The chain is built from TRBV5-1 and TRBJ2-1; no definite D call. V was shortened by 5 bases and J by 1 base, with 7 bases between the two germline ends. Germline V lookup: CDR1 SGHRS, CDR2 YFSETQ. The CDR3 runs 13 residues. CDR3 sequence: CASRDGSYNEQFF. CDR3 DNA: TGCGCCAGCAGAGACGGGTCCTACAATGAGCAGTTCTTC.

In the case of this clonotype: Germline and junction disagree at one end, which may indicate a read error. This sequence joins TRBV7-9 and TRBJ2-7, with 10 bases that match TRBD1. Germline CDR1 is SEHNR and CDR2 is FQNEAQ (reference sequence). The CDR3 is 15 residues long. CDR3 DNA sequence: TGCGCCAGCAGCCATGGGGGACAGGGGACCGACGAGCAGTACTTC. Translation: CASSHGGQGTDEQYF.

The chain is built from TRBV7-2 and TRBJ2-7; possibly TRBD2 for D (5 bases). Trimming took off 5 bases at V and 2 bases at J, with 16 bases between the two ends. CDR1 SGHTA and CDR2 FQGNSA come from the germline V gene. This CDR3 contains 15 residues. The CDR3 region has the DNA TGTGCCAGCAGCGACGAGGGTAGGTCGACCTACGAGCAGTACTTC. As protein: CASSDEGRSTYEQYF.

DNA of the CDR3: TGTGCCAGTATCGGGGACAGAGTAGATACGCAGTATTTT. This translates into CASIGDRVDTQYF. The chain carries TRBV19 and TRBJ2-3; TRBD1 matches 7 bases. CDR3 size: 13 residues. In germline, CDR1 is LNHDA, CDR2 SQIVND (reference sequence). The V gene end was trimmed by 7 bases and the J gene end by 5 bases; junction bases not matched to a gene: 6. Variable domain in full (rest from reference TRBV19 and TRBJ2-3): DGGITQSPKYLFRKEGQNVTLSCEQNLNHDAMYWYRQDPGQGLRLIYYSQIVNDFQKGDIAEGYSVSREKKESFPLTVTSAQKNPTAFYLCASIGDRVDTQYFGPGTRLTVL.

V and J are TRBV12-5 and TRBJ1-5, with D unresolved. CDR3 length: 12 amino acids. Germline V lookup: CDR1 LGHNT, CDR2 FRNRAP. The ends were cut back, 5 bases at V and 4 bases at J, with 6 bases in the middle. CDR3 residues: CASGLGNQPQHF. The CDR3 coding sequence is TGTGCTAGTGGTCTGGGGAATCAGCCCCAGCATTTT.

The rearrangement uses TRBV12-3 or TRBV12-4 and TRBJ2-1, with a possible D match to TRBD1 (6 bases). The CDR3 is made up of 16 amino acids. Trimming left V 4 bases short and J 5 bases short, with 18 bases between. DNA for the CDR3: TGTGCCAGCAGTTCAGTCAAGGGACAAGGGAACAATGAGCAGTTCTTC. It codes for CASSSVKGQGNNEQFF.

The chain has TRBV7-9 and TRBJ2-6, with D possibly TRBD1 on 5 matching bases. Germline CDR1 SEHNR, CDR2 FQNEAQ (reference sequence). CDR3 length: 19 amino acids. The V end lost 4 bases, the J end lost 0 bases, and 19 bases lay between the germline ends. CDR3 DNA: TGTGCCAGCAGCTCACCAGATTTATCACAGGACTCTGGGGCCAACGTCCTGACTTTC. It yields the protein CASSSPDLSQDSGANVLTF.

The chain is built from TRBV5-4 and TRBJ1-2; TRBD1 matches 12 bases. V dropped 6 bases and J dropped 6; count of bases not matched to a gene: 12. Per the germline V gene, CDR1 is SGHNT and CDR2 is YYREEE (reference sequence). The CDR3 runs 16 residues. The CDR3 nucleotides read TGTGCCAGCAACCAAGGGGACAGGGGGCGTTATCATGGCTACACCTTC. Translated: CASNQGDRGRYHGYTF.

This clonotype came up many times. The chain links TRBV29-1 to TRBJ2-1; TRBD2 matches at 7 bases. The germline V gene encodes CDR1 SQVTM and CDR2 ANQGSEA. The J segment lost 8 bases and the V segment lost 4 bases, leaving 11 bases of the junction unmatched. The CDR3 consists of 14 residues. CDR3 sequence: CSVAFTTSSYEQFF. CDR3 sequence (DNA): TGCAGCGTTGCCTTTACGACTAGCTCTTATGAGCAGTTCTTC.

As to this clonotype: The final CDR3 position lacks the conserved phenylalanine or tryptophan, pointing to a likely read error. This CDR3 reads CASSQVRYNQPQHC. The CDR3 DNA follows: TGCGCCAGCAGCCAAGTTCGTTACAATCAGCCCCAGCATTGT. The chain has TRBV4-1 and TRBJ1-5; D is ambiguous. In germline, CDR1 is MGHRA, CDR2 YSYEKL. V was clipped by 1 base and J by 3 bases, with 7 bases between them. The CDR3 has 14 residues.

This chain uses TRBV27 with TRBJ2-3; 9 positions match TRBD1. This CDR3 contains 12 residues. J gave up 6 bases and V 8 bases, and 3 bases lay outside the gene matches. Germline V gives CDR1 MNHEY, CDR2 SMNVEV (reference sequence). In DNA, the CDR3 is TGTGCCAGCCATACAGGGGGCGATACGCAGTATTTT. Translated: CASHTGGDTQYF.

This clonotype showed up just a few times. The chain employs TRBV12-5 and TRBJ2-3; TRBD2 matches at 9 bases. Germline V gene sequence: CDR1 LGHNT, CDR2 FRNRAP. The CDR3 spans 15 residues. Unmatched junction bases numbered 3, after V lost 3 bases and J lost 2 bases. The CDR3 loop reads CASGLAGGHTDTQYF. CDR3 DNA sequence: TGTGCTAGTGGTTTAGCGGGGGGCCACACAGATACGCAGTATTTT. The whole variable domain, filled in from reference TRBV12-5 and TRBJ2-3, reads DARVTQTPRHKVTEMGQEVTMRCQPILGHNTVFWYRQTMMQGLELLAYFRNRAPLDDSGMPKDRFSAEMPDATLATLKIQPSEPRDSAVYFCASGLAGGHTDTQYFGPGTRLTVL.

This clonotype was seen a handful of times. The V gene is TRBV29-1, the J gene TRBJ2-1; D gene unclear. Germline V CDR1 and CDR2: SQVTM, ANQGSEA. Trimming removed 1 base at V and 5 bases at J, with 9 bases between. The CDR3 loop spans 13 amino acids. CDR3 in DNA: TGCAGCGTTGAAGGGCCGGGCCACAATGAGCAGTTCTTC. Its translation is CSVEGPGHNEQFF.

Of note for this clonotype: An end of the junction does not agree with germline; a read error may underlie this. The chain joins TRBV11-2 to TRBJ1-1; 9 bases fit TRBD1. The CDR3 length is 15 residues. Germline CDR1 SGHAT, CDR2 FQNNGV. DNA of the CDR3: TGTGCCAGCAGCCTAGAACAGGGGGCGGTCACTGAAGCTTTCTTT. It codes for CASSLEQGAVTEAFF.

The chain is built from TRBV20-1 and TRBJ1-2; D unclear. Germline assignment: CDR1 DFQATT and CDR2 SNEGSKA (reference sequence). The V end lost 3 bases, the J end lost 0 bases, and 11 bases lay between the germline ends. The CDR3 is 14 amino acids. Here the CDR3 reads CSARDLTANYGYTF. CDR3 bases: TGCAGTGCTAGGGACCTTACAGCTAACTATGGCTACACCTTC.

V is TRBV6-1 and J is TRBJ1-5; D gene unclear. Trimming took off 6 bases at V and 7 bases at J, with 16 bases between the two ends. This CDR3 spans 14 amino acids. CDR1 and CDR2 (germline): MNHNS, SASEGT. CDR3 sequence: CASRETERWQPQHF. CDR3 sequence (DNA): TGTGCCAGCAGGGAAACAGAAAGGTGGCAGCCCCAGCATTTT.

This chain links TRBV6-2 or TRBV6-3 with TRBJ1-4; D is uncertain. CDR3 length equals 13 residues. CDR1 MNHEY and CDR2 SVGEGT come from the germline V gene. Trimming stripped 5 bases from V and 3 bases from J, with 7 bases between. The CDR3 reads CASSSSSNEKLFF. CDR3 sequence (DNA): TGTGCCAGCAGTAGCAGCTCTAATGAAAAACTGTTTTTT.

This clonotype was counted only a few times. The rearrangement links TRBV28 to TRBJ2-3; 11 bases match TRBD1. Germline loops: CDR1 MDHEN, CDR2 SYDVKM. With 6 bases clipped from V and 1 base from J, the junction kept 15 bases outside the gene matches. The CDR3 totals 19 residues. This CDR3 is CASSLGQGAGTGRTDTQYF. The CDR3 DNA is TGTGCCAGCAGCCTAGGACAGGGGGCTGGGACTGGGCGCACAGATACGCAGTATTTT.

This clonotype was found once. This rearrangement joins TRBV20-1 to TRBJ2-1; D might be TRBD1 (6 bases). In germline, CDR1 is DFQATT, CDR2 SNEGSKA (reference sequence). V gave up 2 bases and J gave up 13 bases, with 18 bases separating them. This CDR3 comprises 13 residues. The CDR3 nucleotides read TGCAGTGCTAGACGACAGGTTCAAGAGACCCAGTTCTTC. Translated, it gives CSARRQVQETQFF.

The CDR3 spells CASNLGPNSRAGYNEQFF. Here the CDR3 DNA reads TGTGCCAGCAATCTTGGTCCGAACTCTAGAGCGGGCTACAATGAGCAGTTCTTC. The chain recombines TRBV12-3 or TRBV12-4 with TRBJ2-1; D possibly corresponds to TRBD2 (6 bases). This CDR3 region has 18 residues. Trimming left V 7 bases short and J 3 bases short, with 25 bases between.

At least ten counts were recorded for this clonotype. The gene calls are TRBV18 and TRBJ2-5, with 9 bases aligning to TRBD2. The CDR3 length is 14 residues. The junction had 6 bases not matched to a gene; V was cut back by 5 bases and J by 5 bases. CDR1 is KGHSH, CDR2 LQKENI, per germline. The CDR3 nucleotides read TGTGCCAGCTCAGGAGGTAGCGGGAGTGAGACCCAGTACTTC. Its translation is CASSGGSGSETQYF.

The chain couples TRBV28 to TRBJ2-7; TRBD1 matches at 7 bases. The trim removed 3 bases at V and 1 base at J, leaving 9 bases unmatched. Germline V lookup: CDR1 MDHEN, CDR2 SYDVKM. The CDR3 covers 16 residues. The CDR3 DNA reads as TGTGCCAGCAGTTTCCCCCCCCAGGGGGATTCCTACGAGCAGTACTTC. Amino acid sequence: CASSFPPQGDSYEQYF.

The chain uses TRBV2 and TRBJ2-1; 9 bases align to TRBD2. V was clipped by 6 bases and J by 0 bases; unmatched bases: 15. From germline, CDR1 is SNHLY and CDR2 FYNNEI. The length of the CDR3 is 19 residues. This chain's CDR3 is CASSDSSGDLMSSYNEQFF. Written as DNA, the CDR3 is TGTGCCAGCAGCGACTCTAGCGGGGACTTAATGAGCTCCTACAATGAGCAGTTCTTC.

This clonotype appeared a few times. The V call is TRBV3-1, the J call TRBJ2-3; D uncertain. There are 11 residues in the CDR3. Trimming pared 10 bases from V and 3 bases from J, leaving 8 bases between. Germline V gives CDR1 LGHDT, CDR2 YNNKEL (reference sequence). The CDR3 nucleotides are TGTGCCACCGCTTCGACAGATACGCAGTATTTT. Translation gives CATASTDTQYF.

This clonotype was seen only once. V is TRBV14 and J is TRBJ2-7; TRBD2 is a possible D gene (5 bases). The CDR3 spans 15 residues. From germline, CDR1 is SGHDN and CDR2 FVKESK. The V end lost 0 bases, the J end lost 0 bases, and 9 bases lay between the germline ends. The CDR3 region is CASSQEGEYSYEQYF. The CDR3, as DNA: TGTGCCAGCAGCCAAGAGGGAGAATACTCCTACGAGCAGTACTTC.

DNA of the CDR3: TGCGCCAACAGCCGGGACTTCCTCGCCGAGCAGTACTTC. Translation gives CANSRDFLAEQYF. V gene TRBV10-1 combines with J gene TRBJ2-5; D possibly corresponds to TRBD2 (6 bases). The J call may be mistaken, given a closer DNA end match to TRBJ2-7. Germline V gene data show CDR1 as WNHNN and CDR2 as SYGVQD (reference sequence). CDR3 length: 13 amino acids.

The chain carries TRBV6-1 and TRBJ2-3; the D is unclear. CDR1 and CDR2 from the germline V gene are MNHNS and SASEGT. The CDR3 is 13 residues long. V dropped 1 base and J dropped 5 bases, with 7 bases sitting between them. The CDR3 reads CASSEEWEDTQYF. The CDR3 nucleotides are TGTGCCAGCAGTGAAGAATGGGAAGATACGCAGTATTTT.

This rearrangement joins TRBV12-3 or TRBV12-4 to TRBJ2-1, with unresolved D. V was pared by 7 bases and J by 4 bases, with 17 bases between. This CDR3 comprises 15 residues. The CDR3 sequence: CASNLLGPMYNEQFF. The CDR3 DNA reads as TGTGCCAGCAACTTATTAGGACCCATGTACAATGAGCAGTTCTTC.

The gene calls are TRBV3-1 and TRBJ1-1; D ambiguous. CDR3 length equals 11 residues. V was pared by 3 bases and J by 4 bases, with 3 bases between. Germline loops: CDR1 LGHDT, CDR2 YNNKEL (reference sequence). The CDR3 region is CASSQLTEAFF. The CDR3 nucleotides are TGTGCCAGCAGCCAGCTCACTGAAGCTTTCTTT.